This TCR beta chain was recorded in a study of identifying expanded T cells in peripheral blood. Whole-study findings and limits: Technical replicates showed about 1.1 changed clones; two weeks about 16; four weeks 19.

This clone has more than one count but fewer than ten. No antigen is known for it. Assay: immunoSEQ multiplex PCR; the TCRdb copy retains only in-frame clones and omits some. The sample carries 80,000 to 95,000 clones, around 88% recorded once. During the collection period, no donor immune events like infections were recorded. Germline lookup yields CDR1 MNHNS and CDR2 SASEGT. The CDR3 contains 14 residues. Trimming removed 4 bases from V and 7 bases from J; junction bases left unmatched: 4. The receptor comes from a person aged 18 to 75 in good health. Sequencing was done on a sample of blood. The rearrangement links TRBV6-1 to TRBJ1-6; 7 positions agree with TRBD1. CDR3 nucleotides: TGTGCCAGCAGTGGGCGACAGGGCAATTCACCCCTCCACTTT. Its protein product is CASSGRQGNSPLHF.